These 9 T cell receptor beta chains share one sample of origin, sequenced in a study of blood T cells in healthy people across ages. Combining a sample-barcoded 5' primer with a J-beta primer mix, a second PCR ran for about 6 to 12 cycles. TCRdb reanalysed the 5' RACE reads using MiXCR and keeps one entry per CDR3 protein. In the table there are around 1,600,000 distinct CDR3 sequences, approximately 43% of which are singletons. The material sequenced was blood. The receptors shown here come from a woman aged 18-29 years in good health.

V is TRBV28 and J is TRBJ2-6; no reliable D call. The germline gives CDR1 MDHEN, CDR2 SYDVKM. The V gene lost 4 bases and the J gene lost 1 base, with 11 bases spanning the gap. The CDR3 has 16 residues. The CDR3 DNA follows: TGTGCCAGCAGTTCCCCGGGCGGTTCTGGGGCCAACGTCCTGACTTTC. It translates to CASSSPGGSGANVLTF.

The chain employs TRBV27 and TRBJ2-1, with 9 bases fitting TRBD1. The length of the CDR3 is 16 residues. Germline CDR1 is MNHEY and CDR2 is SMNVEV (reference sequence). V lost 6 bases to trimming and J lost 10 bases; unmatched junction nucleotides: 16. CDR3 region: CASRLSSGTGQYEQFF. The CDR3 region has the DNA TGTGCCAGCAGACTTTCGTCCGGGACAGGGCAATACGAGCAGTTCTTC.

With regard to this clonotype: Since a much larger clone is just one base distant, this may be a read error. The rearrangement links TRBV12-3 or TRBV12-4 to TRBJ2-7; no firm D call. The end of the DNA aligns better with TRBJ2-4, so the J call may be wrong. This CDR3 is built from 14 residues. CDR3 DNA: TGTGCCAGCAGTTTATGGGGTGAGAAAAGCATTCAGTACTTC. This sequence encodes CASSLWGEKSIQYF.

The J gene is TRBJ2-3, the V gene TRBV20-1; 7 bases align to TRBD1. V dropped 2 bases and J dropped 8; count of bases not matched to a gene: 13. From germline, CDR1 is DFQATT and CDR2 SNEGSKA (reference sequence). The CDR3 length is 15 residues. The CDR3: CSARSGTVSVVTQYF. The DNA for the CDR3 is TGCAGTGCTAGATCCGGGACAGTTTCGGTGGTTACGCAGTATTTT.

The gene calls are TRBV12-3 or TRBV12-4 and TRBJ2-7, with 12 nucleotides matching TRBD2. Trimming took 1 base from V and 7 from J; bases not matched to a gene: 14. The CDR3 length is 18 residues. In DNA form, the CDR3 reads TGTGCCAGCAGTTTAGAGGTGACTAGCGGGAGCCCCTACAATGAGCAGTACTTC. Residues: CASSLEVTSGSPYNEQYF.

The CDR3 spells CASSQDNNSPLHF. The CDR3 nucleotides are TGTGCCAGCAGCCAAGATAATAATTCACCCCTCCACTTT. V and J are TRBV7-6 and TRBJ1-6; D remains unclear. The CDR3 extends over 13 amino acids. The germline gives CDR1 SGHVS, CDR2 FNYEAQ. The V end lost 5 bases, the J end lost 5 bases, and 7 bases lay between the germline ends.

This clonotype was detected only once. The chain recombines TRBV28 with TRBJ1-2; D possibly corresponds to TRBD1 (6 bases). Germline values: CDR1 MDHEN, CDR2 SYDVKM. Trimming took 6 bases from V and 8 from J, leaving 25 bases between them. The CDR3 runs to 16 residues. The CDR3 is CASRGSVGRGRHGYTF. The CDR3 DNA reads TGTGCCAGCAGAGGGTCTGTGGGCAGGGGTCGGCACGGCTACACCTTC.

V is TRBV7-2 and J is TRBJ1-2; 10 bases match TRBD1. V lost 1 base, J lost 6 bases, and 5 bases stayed unmatched. CDR1 and CDR2 (germline): SGHTA, FQGNSA. The CDR3 is 15 residues long. The CDR3 sequence is CASSLDSTGGDGYTF. Here the CDR3 DNA reads TGTGCCAGCAGCTTAGATTCGACAGGGGGCGATGGCTACACCTTC. Full variable domain (outside the CDR3, taken from reference TRBV7-2 and TRBJ1-2): GAGVSQSPSNKVTEKGKDVELRCDPISGHTALYWYRQSLGQGLEFLIYFQGNSAPDKSGLPSDRFSAERTGGSVSTLTIQRTQQEDSAVYLCASSLDSTGGDGYTFGSGTRLTVV.

The chain employs TRBV9 and TRBJ2-1, with 8 bases lining up with TRBD2. The CDR3 extends over 15 amino acids. Germline CDR1 is SGDLS and CDR2 is YYNGEE. V gave up 3 bases and J gave up 2 bases; unmatched junction bases: 4. CDR3 sequence reads: CASSGFGRAYNEQFF. The CDR3 DNA reads TGTGCCAGCAGCGGATTCGGGAGGGCCTACAATGAGCAGTTCTTC.